These T cell receptor beta chains were read from a single sample in a study of blood T cell repertoires in COVID-19. Libraries were prepared by immunoSEQ multiplex PCR; TCRdb keeps only in-frame clonotypes and omits some of them. The sample lists about 89,000 clones, approximately 80% occurring once. The sample was peripheral blood. Receptors originate from a man in his 70s with COVID-19, enrolled during active disease. CDR3s include the opening cysteine and the closing phenylalanine or tryptophan. The order of the fields is V gene, clone size, D gene, J gene, CDR3 protein, CDR3 DNA. D genes are given only for firm matches. Some rows have no size entry. The others give once, few or many, or a class for an expanded clone.

v_gene: TRBV7-8; abundance: .; d_gene: .; j_gene: TRBJ2-1; CDR3aa: CASSRAGAVRNEQFF; CDR3nt: TGTGCCAGCAGCCGGGCGGGGGCCGTGAGGAATGAGCAGTTCTTC
v_gene: TRBV28; abundance: .; d_gene: TRBD1; j_gene: TRBJ2-7; CDR3aa: CASSPGTGGEQYF; CDR3nt: TGTGCCAGCAGTCCCGGGACAGGGGGCGAGCAGTACTTC
v_gene: TRBV19; abundance: .; d_gene: .; j_gene: TRBJ1-2; CDR3aa: CASSPYKELGVSYTF; CDR3nt: TGTGCCAGTAGTCCCTATAAGGAGCTCGGAGTGAGCTACACCTTC
v_gene: TRBV2; abundance: .; d_gene: TRBD1; j_gene: TRBJ1-1; CDR3aa: CASSRGQGRNTEAFF; CDR3nt: TGTGCCAGCAGTAGAGGACAGGGACGGAACACTGAAGCTTTCTTT
v_gene: TRBV5-6; abundance: .; d_gene: .; j_gene: TRBJ1-2; CDR3aa: CASSASPRGYGYTF; CDR3nt: TGTGCCAGCAGCGCGAGTCCCCGTGGCTATGGCTACACCTTC
v_gene: TRBV27; abundance: .; d_gene: TRBD1; j_gene: TRBJ2-7; CDR3aa: CASSSDRVAYEQYF; CDR3nt: TGTGCCAGCAGCTCGGACAGGGTTGCCTACGAGCAGTACTTC
v_gene: TRBV24-1; abundance: .; d_gene: .; j_gene: TRBJ2-7; CDR3aa: CATSDLGQTYEQYF; CDR3nt: TGTGCCACCAGTGATTTAGGACAGACCTACGAGCAGTACTTC
v_gene: TRBV5-4; abundance: few; d_gene: .; j_gene: TRBJ1-2; CDR3aa: CASSREAGNGGYTF; CDR3nt: TGTGCCAGCAGCCGGGAGGCAGGGAACGGTGGCTACACCTTC
v_gene: TRBV5-4; abundance: .; d_gene: TRBD2; j_gene: TRBJ2-3; CDR3aa: CASSLWLAGFTDTQYF; CDR3nt: TGTGCCAGCAGCTTATGGTTAGCGGGGTTCACAGATACGCAGTATTTT
v_gene: TRBV5-1; abundance: .; d_gene: TRBD1; j_gene: TRBJ2-5; CDR3aa: CASSFGRGQARETQYF; CDR3nt: TGCGCCAGCAGCTTTGGACGCGGACAGGCACGGGAGACCCAGTACTTC
v_gene: TRBV29-1; abundance: .; d_gene: TRBD1; j_gene: TRBJ1-5; CDR3aa: CSVLDRVSETGNQPQHF; CDR3nt: TGCAGCGTTTTGGACAGGGTTTCCGAGACGGGCAATCAGCCCCAGCATTTT
v_gene: TRBV4-3; abundance: .; d_gene: .; j_gene: TRBJ2-7; CDR3aa: CASSPRQESYEQYF; CDR3nt: TGCGCCAGCAGCCCTCGACAGGAGTCCTACGAGCAGTACTTC
v_gene: TRBV9; abundance: .; d_gene: .; j_gene: TRBJ1-1; CDR3aa: CASSVATGRDMNTEAFF; CDR3nt: TGTGCCAGCAGCGTAGCTACAGGGAGGGACATGAACACTGAAGCTTTCTTT
v_gene: TRBV4-3; abundance: few; d_gene: .; j_gene: TRBJ1-1; CDR3aa: CASSQLTGLYTEAFF; CDR3nt: TGCGCCAGCAGCCAACTTACAGGGCTTTACACTGAAGCTTTCTTT
v_gene: TRBV29-1; abundance: .; d_gene: TRBD2; j_gene: TRBJ2-1; CDR3aa: CSVRTSGGNYNEQFF; CDR3nt: TGCAGCGTTCGGACTAGCGGGGGCAACTACAATGAGCAGTTCTTC
v_gene: TRBV6-2/TRBV6-3; abundance: .; d_gene: .; j_gene: TRBJ1-1; CDR3aa: CASSSMNTEAFF; CDR3nt: TGTGCCAGCAGTTCTATGAACACTGAAGCTTTCTTT
v_gene: TRBV19; abundance: once; d_gene: .; j_gene: TRBJ2-3; CDR3aa: CASRTTDTDTQYF; CDR3nt: TGTGCCAGTAGGACAACAGACACAGATACGCAGTATTTT
v_gene: TRBV28; abundance: .; d_gene: TRBD1; j_gene: TRBJ1-1; CDR3aa: CASSFGQGAIWTEAFF; CDR3nt: TGTGCCAGCAGTTTTGGTCAGGGGGCGATTTGGACTGAAGCTTTCTTT
v_gene: TRBV5-5; abundance: few; d_gene: TRBD1; j_gene: TRBJ1-5; CDR3aa: CASSPGGWNQPQHF; CDR3nt: TGTGCCAGCAGTCCAGGGGGCTGGAATCAGCCCCAGCATTTT